This T cell receptor (beta chain) was sequenced in a study of blood T cell repertoires in COVID-19. Here immunoSEQ multiplex PCR was the method, and the copy in TCRdb shows in-frame clones only, minus some. The table shows 25,000 to 35,000 clones, with approximately 87% occurring only once. The V and J ends lost 5 bases and 3 bases, in that order; junction bases with no gene match: 10. The CDR3 covers 17 residues. The V gene's germline CDR1 is PRHDT and CDR2 FYEKMQ (reference sequence). Material for sequencing was peripheral blood. This sequence originates from a human donor in a cohort sampled during active COVID-19. This chain joins TRBV13 and TRBJ2-7; the match to TRBD2 covers 13 bases. The CDR3 is CASSPGLAGVRNYEQYF. The CDR3 coding sequence is TGTGCCAGCAGCCCAGGACTAGCGGGGGTCAGGAACTACGAGCAGTACTTC. Using reference TRBV13 and TRBJ2-7 for the parts outside the CDR3, the full variable domain is AAGVIQSPRHLIKEKRETATLKCYPIPRHDTVYWYQQGPGQDPQFLISFYEKMQSDKGSIPDRFSAQQFSDYHSELNMSSLELGDSALYFCASSPGLAGVRNYEQYFGPGTRLTVT.